The next 17 T cell receptor beta chains were all read from a single sample in a study of patients and donors after allogeneic stem cell transplantation. TCRdb processed the RT-PCR reads anew with MiXCR; each CDR3 protein has one entry. The repertoire consists of over 400,000 distinct CDR3 sequences, with 15% to 20% occurring once and the leading ten covering around 6.8%. The sample was blood, either unsorted or a sorted T cell fraction (not recorded which). The receptors come from a human donor who was either an allogeneic HSCT recipient or a stem cell or donor lymphocyte infusion donor (not recorded which). It is not recorded whose cells these are; they may come from a transplant donor.

This clonotype has more than one count but fewer than ten. This chain links TRBV19 with TRBJ1-2; 7 bases map to TRBD1. This CDR3 comprises 13 residues. J was trimmed by 4 bases and V by 5 bases; bases with no gene match: 4. Looked up from germline, CDR1 is LNHDA and CDR2 is SQIVND (reference sequence). For the CDR3, the DNA is TGTGCCAGTAGTGCGGACAGGAGCTATGGCTACACCTTC. Translating gives CASSADRSYGYTF.

The chain links TRBV25-1 to TRBJ2-7; 7 bases match TRBD2. The CDR3 has 17 residues. CDR1 and CDR2 (germline): MGHDK, SYGVNS. V gave up 3 bases and J gave up 4 bases; unmatched junction bases: 15. The CDR3 DNA reads as TGTGCCAGCAGTGATTTCGGGTGGGCGGGAGAAGGTTACGAGCAGTACTTC. Translated: CASSDFGWAGEGYEQYF.

The V gene is TRBV9, the J gene TRBJ2-7; TRBD2 is a possible D gene (6 bases). CDR1 is SGDLS, CDR2 YYNGEE, per germline. The CDR3 runs to 14 residues. Trimming removed 0 bases at V and 5 bases at J, with 12 bases between. CDR3 coding DNA: TGTGCCAGCAGCGTAGCCTCATGGGGGGACGAGCAGTACTTC. Its translation is CASSVASWGDEQYF.

This clonotype was picked up a small number of times. V usage is TRBV3-1 and J usage is TRBJ1-1; D unclear. This CDR3 has 13 amino acids. Germline V gives CDR1 LGHDT, CDR2 YNNKEL (reference sequence). The V and J ends lost 3 bases and 0 bases respectively, with 5 bases between them. As DNA, the CDR3 is TGTGCCAGCAGCCATTCGATGAACACTGAAGCTTTCTTT. It codes for CASSHSMNTEAFF. The whole variable domain, remainder taken from reference TRBV3-1 and TRBJ1-1, is DTAVSQTPKYLVTQMGNDKSIKCEQNLGHDTMYWYKQDSKKFLKIMFSYNNKELIINETVPNRFSPKSPDKAHLNLHINSLELGDSAVYFCASSHSMNTEAFFGQGTRLTVV.

The rearrangement joins TRBV5-1 to TRBJ1-5; TRBD1 is a possible D gene (5 bases). V shed 4 bases and J shed 2 bases, with 16 bases lying between them. This CDR3 has 16 residues. Germline-derived CDR1 and CDR2 are SGHRS and YFSETQ. CDR3 sequence reads: CASSIGDGLGNQPQHF. CDR3 nucleotide sequence: TGCGCCAGCAGCATCGGGGACGGCCTCGGCAATCAGCCCCAGCATTTT.

This clonotype was seen more than once but under ten times. The chain joins TRBV5-6 to TRBJ2-3; 7 bases match TRBD1. CDR1 SGHDT and CDR2 YYEEEE come from the germline V gene. Trimming cost V 6 bases and J 3 bases; bases outside gene matches: 7. The CDR3 runs 14 residues. This CDR3 is CASNLGGRTDTQYF. In DNA form, the CDR3 reads TGTGCCAGCAACCTAGGGGGCAGGACAGATACGCAGTATTTT.

V gene TRBV9 combines with J gene TRBJ1-5; the D is unclear. Between the trimmed V and J ends, which lost 0 bases and 4 bases, there was a span of 11 bases. The germline CDR1 and CDR2 sequences are SGDLS and YYNGEE. The CDR3 is made up of 15 amino acids. The CDR3 spells CASSVGGQQNQPQHF. CDR3 DNA sequence: TGTGCCAGCAGCGTAGGCGGTCAGCAAAATCAGCCCCAGCATTTT. Filled out from reference TRBV9 and TRBJ1-5, the complete variable domain reads DSGVTQTPKHLITATGQRVTLRCSPRSGDLSVYWYQQSLDQGLQFLIQYYNGEERAKGNILERFSAQQFPDLHSELNLSSLELGDSALYFCASSVGGQQNQPQHFGDGTRLSIL.

The rearrangement links TRBV7-3 to TRBJ2-5; 7 bases fit TRBD2. V shed 3 bases and J 0 bases; nucleotides not matched to a gene: 4. Germline CDR1 and CDR2: SGHTA and FQGTGA. This CDR3 comprises 15 residues. The CDR3 DNA is TGTGCCAGCAGCTTCCTAGCGGCCTACCAAGAGACCCAGTACTTC. It yields the protein CASSFLAAYQETQYF.

The chain couples TRBV7-2 to TRBJ2-7, with 7 bases aligning to TRBD2. The CDR3 loop spans 14 amino acids. Germline-derived CDR1 and CDR2 are SGHTA and FQGNSA. With 3 bases clipped from V and 2 bases from J, the junction kept 4 bases outside the gene matches. In nucleotides, the CDR3 is TGTGCCAGCAGCTTCGCTGGACTAGCCTACGAGCAGTACTTC. Amino acids: CASSFAGLAYEQYF.

This clonotype was observed a handful of times. The rearrangement joins TRBV5-1 to TRBJ2-7; 9 nucleotides agree with TRBD1. J was trimmed by 4 bases and V by 4 bases; bases with no gene match: 12. The CDR3 length is 16 residues. The germline V gene has CDR1 SGHRS and CDR2 YFSETQ. In DNA form, the CDR3 reads TGCGCCAGCAGCCGGGGGACAGGGATCAATTTGTACGAGCAGTACTTC. Translated: CASSRGTGINLYEQYF.

This chain joins TRBV11-2 and TRBJ2-5; a weak D match, TRBD1 (6 bases). Germline V gene sequence: CDR1 SGHAT, CDR2 FQNNGV. Trimming took 5 bases from V and 5 from J, leaving 24 bases between them. This CDR3 comprises 17 residues. DNA for the CDR3: TGTGCCAGCAGCGACCATGTTACAGGGAGTTTTTGGGAGACCCAGTACTTC. It specifies CASSDHVTGSFWETQYF.

This clonotype appeared many times. The rearrangement uses TRBV2 and TRBJ2-1; TRBD2 aligns across 14 bases. CDR1 SNHLY and CDR2 FYNNEI come from the germline V gene. This CDR3 region has 14 residues. V lost 8 bases, J lost 14 bases, and 11 bases stayed unmatched. The CDR3 bases are TGTGCCAGCCAACCGAGACTAGCGGGAGGGCCGGAGTTCTTC. Its translation is CASQPRLAGGPEFF.

This rearrangement joins TRBV6-5 to TRBJ1-3; weak D call: TRBD1 (5 bases). V lost 0 bases and J 1 base, leaving 13 bases between the germline ends. Germline CDR1 is MNHEY and CDR2 is SVGAGI. There are 17 residues in the CDR3. CDR3 protein: CASSYSGGGGSGNTIYF. For the CDR3, the DNA is TGTGCCAGCAGTTACTCGGGTGGGGGAGGTTCTGGAAACACCATATATTTT.

This clonotype was seen a handful of times. The chain uses TRBV15 and TRBJ2-4; a possible D gene is TRBD2 (5 bases). The germline CDR1 and CDR2 sequences are LNHNV and YYDKDF (reference sequence). The V end lost 1 base, the J end lost 1 base, and 14 bases lay between the germline ends. CDR3 length: 17 residues. This CDR3 reads CATSRGAEAKAKNIQYF. In DNA, the CDR3 is TGTGCCACCAGCAGAGGAGCGGAGGCCAAGGCCAAAAACATTCAGTACTTC.

This sequence joins TRBV9 and TRBJ2-2; D gene ambiguous. The V gene lost 0 bases and the J gene lost 2 bases, with 11 bases spanning the gap. The V gene's germline CDR1 is SGDLS and CDR2 YYNGEE. This CDR3 contains 16 residues. The CDR3 here is CASSVAPLLNTGELFF. CDR3 bases: TGTGCCAGCAGCGTAGCGCCATTGTTAAACACCGGGGAGCTGTTTTTT.

Points on this clonotype: A clone one base away is much larger, so this may be a read error. It is likely a read error, because the conserved phenylalanine at the end of the CDR3 is missing. The CDR3 region has the DNA TGTGCCAGTAGTGTCGACTGGTATGGCTACACCTTA. It yields the protein CASSVDWYGYTL. The V and J genes are TRBV19 and TRBJ1-2; D remains unclear. V was pared by 5 bases and J by 5 bases, with 9 bases between. The CDR3 is 12 residues long. Germline V CDR1 and CDR2: LNHDA, SQIVND (reference sequence).

This clonotype showed up just a few times. This chain joins TRBV7-8 and TRBJ2-7, with D possibly called TRBD1 or TRBD2 (5 bases each). V lost 5 bases and J lost 2, with 13 bases in between. Germline V gene data show CDR1 as SGHVS and CDR2 as FQNEAQ. There are 14 residues in the CDR3. The CDR3 DNA sequence: TGTGCCAGCAGCCTGGGACGGACGACCTACGAGCAGTACTTC. Encoded protein: CASSLGRTTYEQYF.